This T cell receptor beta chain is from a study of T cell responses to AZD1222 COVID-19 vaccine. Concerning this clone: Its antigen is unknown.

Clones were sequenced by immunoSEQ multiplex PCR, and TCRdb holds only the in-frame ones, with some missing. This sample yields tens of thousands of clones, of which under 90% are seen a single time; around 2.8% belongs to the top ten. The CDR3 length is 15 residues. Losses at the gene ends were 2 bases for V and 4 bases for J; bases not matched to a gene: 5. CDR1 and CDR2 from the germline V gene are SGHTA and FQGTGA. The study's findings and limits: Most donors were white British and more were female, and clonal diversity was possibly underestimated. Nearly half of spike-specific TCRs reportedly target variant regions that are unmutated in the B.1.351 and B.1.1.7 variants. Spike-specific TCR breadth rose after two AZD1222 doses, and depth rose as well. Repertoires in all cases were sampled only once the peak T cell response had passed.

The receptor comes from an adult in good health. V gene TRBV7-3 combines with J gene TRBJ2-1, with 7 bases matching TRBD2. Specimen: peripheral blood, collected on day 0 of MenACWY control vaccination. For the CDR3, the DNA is TGTGCCAGCAGCTTATCAGCGGGGTTATACAATGAGCAGTTCTTC. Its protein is CASSLSAGLYNEQFF.